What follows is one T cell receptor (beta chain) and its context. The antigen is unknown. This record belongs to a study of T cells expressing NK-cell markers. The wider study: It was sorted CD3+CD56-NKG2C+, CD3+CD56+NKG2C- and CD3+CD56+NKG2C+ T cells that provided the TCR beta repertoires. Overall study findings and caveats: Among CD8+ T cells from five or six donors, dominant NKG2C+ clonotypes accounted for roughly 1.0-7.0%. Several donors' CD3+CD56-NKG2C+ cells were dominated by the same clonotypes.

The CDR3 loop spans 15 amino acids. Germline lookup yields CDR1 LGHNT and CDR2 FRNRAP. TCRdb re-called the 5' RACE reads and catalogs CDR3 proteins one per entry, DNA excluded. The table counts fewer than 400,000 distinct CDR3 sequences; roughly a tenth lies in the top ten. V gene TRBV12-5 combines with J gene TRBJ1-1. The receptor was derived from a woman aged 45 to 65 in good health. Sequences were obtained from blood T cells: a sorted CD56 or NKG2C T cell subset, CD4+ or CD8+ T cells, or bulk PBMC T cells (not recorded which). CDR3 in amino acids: CASGLLSFSYTEAFF.